This entry lists 32 T cell receptor beta chains sequenced from one sample in a study of OX40 agonist ivuxolimab in advanced cancers. Sequencing used immunoSEQ multiplex PCR; TCRdb keeps in-frame clones, though not all of them. The data contain under 85,000 clones, around 86% of them singletons. The sample here was CD4+ or CD8+ T cells sorted from blood, taken in a trial of the OX40 agonist ivuxolimab. The receptors come from an adult with an advanced solid tumor such as melanoma, head and neck, liver or kidney cancer.

The genes are TRBV5-1 and TRBJ1-1, with TRBD1 identical over 9 bases. The CDR3 sequence is 15 residues long. Germline V lookup: CDR1 SGHRS, CDR2 YFSETQ. V lost 0 bases and J lost 3; bases outside the gene matches: 3. CDR3 sequence reads: CASSLDTGGYTEAFF. In DNA form, the CDR3 reads TGCGCCAGCAGCTTGGATACAGGGGGCTACACTGAAGCTTTCTTT. The whole variable domain, remainder taken from reference TRBV5-1 and TRBJ1-1, is KAGVTQTPRYLIKTRGQQVTLSCSPISGHRSVSWYQQTPGQGLQFLFEYFSETQRNKGNFPGRFSGRQFSNSRSEMNVSTLELGDSALYLCASSLDTGGYTEAFFGQGTRLTVV.

The J gene is TRBJ1-4, the V gene TRBV27; no definite D call. This CDR3 contains 12 residues. CDR1 MNHEY and CDR2 SMNVEV come from the germline V gene (reference sequence). The V end lost 4 bases, the J end lost 8 bases, and 8 bases lay between the germline ends. CDR3: CASSSNTEKLFF. In nucleotides, the CDR3 is TGTGCCAGCAGTTCTAACACGGAAAAACTGTTTTTT.

The V gene is TRBV27, the J gene TRBJ2-2; D not certain. In germline, CDR1 is MNHEY, CDR2 SMNVEV (reference sequence). The CDR3 contains 15 residues. V was clipped by 3 bases and J by 4 bases, with 12 bases between them. CDR3 DNA sequence: TGTGCCAGCAGTTTGCGGCGTAGCTTCACCGGGGAGCTGTTTTTT. This gives the protein CASSLRRSFTGELFF.

This clone was seen only once. V is TRBV4-3 and J is TRBJ2-7; D may be TRBD2 (7 bases). The ends were cut back, 0 bases at V and 7 bases at J, with 16 bases in the middle. Per germline, CDR1 LGHNA and CDR2 YSLEER. The CDR3 totals 15 residues. The CDR3 nucleotides are TGCGCCAGCAGCCAAGATCTGGGGGGGGCGGGAGAGCAGTACTTC. This sequence encodes CASSQDLGGAGEQYF.

The chain is built from TRBV2 and TRBJ2-7, with 9 bases that match TRBD1. V was clipped by 8 bases and J by 5 bases; unmatched bases: 7. The length of the CDR3 is 13 residues. The V gene's germline CDR1 is SNHLY and CDR2 FYNNEI. In DNA form, the CDR3 reads TGTGCCAGCCACCGGGACAGGGTCAACGAGCAGTACTTC. This codes for CASHRDRVNEQYF.

This clone was detected only a few times. The genes are TRBV7-3 and TRBJ1-1; D remains unclear. CDR1 is SGHTA and CDR2 is FQGTGA in the germline V gene. The CDR3 is 13 residues long. Trimming cost V 5 bases and J 7 bases, with 14 bases left between them. As DNA, the CDR3 is TGTGCCAGCAGCCCCGAGGGCGGAGGTGAAGCTTTCTTT. Its translation is CASSPEGGGEAFF.

The rearrangement joins TRBV7-9 to TRBJ1-2, with a possible D match to TRBD1 (6 bases). Trimming cost V 5 bases and J 7 bases, with 14 bases left between them. Per the germline V gene, CDR1 is SEHNR and CDR2 is FQNEAQ (reference sequence). This CDR3 contains 13 residues. The CDR3 loop is CASSLGGDTGYTF. The CDR3 region has the DNA TGTGCCAGCAGCCTCGGTGGGGACACTGGCTACACCTTC.

This chain links TRBV18 with TRBJ1-2; D gene ambiguous. The CDR3 is 15 residues long. CDR1 is KGHSH, CDR2 LQKENI, per germline. The V end was cut by 3 bases, the J end by 5 bases, with 16 bases between. The CDR3 DNA is TGTGCCAGCTCACCGCCAGACCAGGCAGGTTATGGCTACACCTTC. This translates into CASSPPDQAGYGYTF.

The genes are TRBV5-5 and TRBJ2-3, with a possible D match to TRBD2 (5 bases). CDR3 length: 16 residues. V was trimmed by 4 bases and J by 5 bases, leaving 20 bases between them. Germline loops: CDR1 SGHKS, CDR2 YYEKEE (reference sequence). The DNA for the CDR3 is TGTGCCAGCAGCCCCCGGCCGGGCCCCGAGGGAGATACGCAGTATTTT. Its translation is CASSPRPGPEGDTQYF.

The chain links TRBV5-6 to TRBJ2-1; D gene uncertain. Germline assignment: CDR1 SGHDT and CDR2 YYEEEE. This CDR3 is 12 amino acids long. Deletions cut 3 bases from V and 12 bases from J, with 13 bases between. In nucleotides, the CDR3 is TGTGCCAGCAGCTCCACTCGCTTCGTGCAGTTCTTC. Protein product: CASSSTRFVQFF.

CDR3 sequence reads: CASSLGVRYKAFF. CDR3 sequence (DNA): TGTGCCAGCAGCTTGGGGGTGAGGTACAAAGCTTTCTTT. The J gene is TRBJ1-1, the V gene TRBV7-2, with D possibly matching TRBD1 (5 bases). Germline CDR1 reads SGHTA; CDR2 reads FQGNSA. V was trimmed by 3 bases and J by 9 bases, leaving 14 bases between them. The CDR3 totals 13 residues.

This clone appeared a single time. This sequence joins TRBV30 and TRBJ1-2; 8 bases are a match to TRBD1. V dropped 0 bases and J dropped 2; count of bases not matched to a gene: 5. Germline values: CDR1 GTSNPN, CDR2 SVGIG (reference sequence). The CDR3 is 15 residues long. CDR3 sequence (DNA): TGTGCCTGGAGTGTATCATCAGGGGGCAACTATGGCTACACCTTC. It is translated as CAWSVSSGGNYGYTF.

Here the CDR3 DNA reads TGTGCCAGCAGTGTAGATCGGGAGCCCCAGCATTTT. Translation: CASSVDREPQHF. The rearrangement uses TRBV2 and TRBJ1-5; D not resolved. This CDR3 has 12 residues. Trimming pared 4 bases from V and 8 bases from J, leaving 9 bases between. Germline V CDR1 and CDR2: SNHLY, FYNNEI.

Written as DNA, the CDR3 is TGCAGACAGGGGGTGGGTCAGCCCCAGCATTTT. Its translation: CRQGVGQPQHF. The chain has TRBV29-1 and TRBJ1-5; TRBD1 agrees at 8 bases. Germline values: CDR1 SQVTM, CDR2 ANQGSEA. This CDR3 comprises 11 residues.

The chain employs TRBV7-2 and TRBJ1-2; 12 bases agree with TRBD1. With V trimmed by 6 bases and J by 8 bases, 10 bases remained unmatched. CDR3 length: 15 residues. Germline V CDR1 and CDR2: SGHTA, FQGNSA. The CDR3 nucleotides read TGTGCCAGCAGTCTAGAGGGACAGGGGGCTAGCGGCTACACCTTC. Amino acids: CASSLEGQGASGYTF.

This sequence joins TRBV11-1 and TRBJ2-7; no reliable D call. CDR3 length equals 14 residues. The germline CDR1 and CDR2 sequences are SGHAT and FQDESV (reference sequence). The germline V and J ends were trimmed by 4 bases and 2 bases, with 12 bases remaining between them. The CDR3 DNA follows: TGTGCCAGCAGCTCCCGGGCCCTGACCTACGAGCAGTACTTC. Its translation is CASSSRALTYEQYF.

The genes are TRBV7-3 and TRBJ1-1, with no clear D. Trimming pared 4 bases from V and 3 bases from J, leaving 9 bases between. The CDR3 is 13 residues long. Germline V lookup: CDR1 SGHTA, CDR2 FQGTGA. The CDR3 coding sequence is TGTGCCAGCAGCTACGGTGCTTACACTGAAGCTTTCTTT. Translation: CASSYGAYTEAFF.

This clone was seen only once. The chain links TRBV11-1 to TRBJ2-2, with 12 bases lining up with TRBD2. Germline V lookup: CDR1 SGHAT, CDR2 FQDESV (reference sequence). J was trimmed by 6 bases and V by 4 bases; bases with no gene match: 6. CDR3 length: 16 amino acids. This CDR3 reads CASSSPRLAGAGELFF. CDR3 nucleotides: TGTGCCAGCAGCTCTCCCAGACTAGCGGGAGCCGGGGAGCTGTTTTTT.

The rearrangement links TRBV2 to TRBJ1-6, with 10 bases that match TRBD1. Trimming at V came to 5 bases and at J to 5 bases, leaving 3 bases not matched to a gene. Germline values: CDR1 SNHLY, CDR2 FYNNEI. The length of the CDR3 is 15 residues. CDR3 DNA sequence: TGTGCCAGCAGTCGTGGGACAGGGGATAATTCACCCCTCCACTTT. Translating gives CASSRGTGDNSPLHF.

The chain carries TRBV7-3 and TRBJ2-3, with D perhaps matching TRBD2 (6 bases). Per the germline V gene, CDR1 is SGHTA and CDR2 is FQGTGA. Trimming cost V 7 bases and J 6 bases, with 14 bases left between them. This CDR3 contains 13 residues. The CDR3 reads CASIGGLGDTQYF. CDR3 coding DNA: TGTGCCAGCATCGGAGGGTTAGGGGATACGCAGTATTTT. Full variable domain (remainder filled in from reference TRBV7-3 and TRBJ2-3): GAGVSQTPSNKVTEKGKYVELRCDPISGHTALYWYRQSLGQGPEFLIYFQGTGAADDSGLPNDRFFAVRPEGSVSTLKIQRTERGDSAVYLCASIGGLGDTQYFGPGTRLTVL.

The chain recombines TRBV2 with TRBJ1-2; D is undetermined. Germline loops: CDR1 SNHLY, CDR2 FYNNEI. The V end lost 7 bases, the J end lost 10 bases, and 16 bases lay between the germline ends. This CDR3 is built from 12 residues. This CDR3 is CASTLLPGDYTF. For the CDR3, the DNA is TGTGCCAGCACTCTGCTGCCTGGGGACTACACCTTC.

This clone was found a few times. The chain carries TRBV6-1 and TRBJ2-7; D is uncertain. Germline V gene data show CDR1 as MNHNS and CDR2 as SASEGT. The CDR3 is 14 residues long. With 6 bases removed from V and 4 bases from J, the gap between germline ends came to 16 bases. The CDR3 reads CASRTYSKGYEQYF. In nucleotides, the CDR3 is TGTGCCAGCAGGACTTATTCAAAGGGATACGAGCAGTACTTC.

This clone has just one count. The chain joins TRBV30 to TRBJ1-1; D is uncertain. Germline assignment: CDR1 GTSNPN and CDR2 SVGIG (reference sequence). CDR3 length: 15 amino acids. V was trimmed by 4 bases and J by 0 bases, leaving 15 bases between them. The CDR3: CAWKRNRQLNTEAFF. The CDR3 DNA reads TGTGCCTGGAAAAGAAACCGGCAGCTGAACACTGAAGCTTTCTTT.

The chain links TRBV4-1 to TRBJ2-5; no definite D call. V gave up 4 bases and J gave up 1 base, with 10 bases separating them. Germline V lookup: CDR1 MGHRA, CDR2 YSYEKL. This CDR3 contains 14 residues. The DNA for the CDR3 is TGCGCCAGCAGCCCCCTTTGGCTCCAAGAGACCCAGTACTTC. Protein product: CASSPLWLQETQYF.

The chain employs TRBV6-6 and TRBJ2-7, with 10 nucleotides matching TRBD2. This CDR3 is 15 amino acids long. The V gene's germline CDR1 is MNHNY and CDR2 SVGAGI (reference sequence). Trimming took 0 bases from V and 3 from J; bases not matched to a gene: 2. Here the CDR3 DNA reads TGTGCCAGCAGTTACTCGGCTAGCGGGGGCTACGAGCAGTACTTC. This gives the protein CASSYSASGGYEQYF.

The chain links TRBV18 to TRBJ2-5; D possibly uses TRBD1 or TRBD2 (5 bases each). V dropped 6 bases and J dropped 7 bases, with 15 bases sitting between them. CDR3 length: 13 residues. Looked up from germline, CDR1 is KGHSH and CDR2 is LQKENI. For the CDR3, the DNA is TGTGCCAGCTCCTGGGACCCCGAGGGGACCCAGTACTTC. Protein: CASSWDPEGTQYF.

The J gene is TRBJ1-1, the V gene TRBV7-9; D call uncertain. Trimming shortened V by 0 bases and J by 8 bases, and 4 bases separated the two germline ends. CDR1 is SEHNR, CDR2 FQNEAQ, per germline (reference sequence). The CDR3 length is 11 residues. In DNA, the CDR3 is TGTGCCAGCAGCTTAGCAGGGGAAGCTTTCTTT. This gives the protein CASSLAGEAFF. Complete variable domain (other parts from reference TRBV7-9 and TRBJ1-1): DTGVSQNPRHKITKRGQNVTFRCDPISEHNRLYWYRQTLGQGPEFLTYFQNEAQLEKSRLLSDRFSAERPKGSFSTLEIQRTEQGDSAMYLCASSLAGEAFFGQGTRLTVV.

This chain connects TRBV6-5 to TRBJ2-3, with 7 bases fitting TRBD1. V was pared by 6 bases and J by 6 bases, with 3 bases of the junction left unmatched. Per the germline V gene, CDR1 is MNHEY and CDR2 is SVGAGI. The CDR3 sequence is 12 residues long. This CDR3 is CASSQQGDTQYF. DNA for the CDR3: TGTGCCAGCAGCCAACAGGGGGATACGCAGTATTTT.

This rearrangement joins TRBV5-4 to TRBJ1-5, with D maybe TRBD1 (6 bases). CDR1 and CDR2 from the germline V gene are SGHNT and YYREEE (reference sequence). The V end lost 0 bases, the J end lost 5 bases, and 24 bases lay between the germline ends. This CDR3 is 19 amino acids long. CDR3 loop: CASSLDKGLDRPLDQPQHF. In DNA, the CDR3 is TGTGCCAGCAGCTTGGACAAGGGTTTAGACAGGCCCCTTGATCAGCCCCAGCATTTT.

This clone came up a few times. The gene calls are TRBV2 and TRBJ2-7; 7 positions match TRBD2. The CDR3 runs 13 residues. V dropped 4 bases and J dropped 4; count of bases not matched to a gene: 4. Germline lookup yields CDR1 SNHLY and CDR2 FYNNEI. The CDR3 DNA is TGTGCCAGCAGTGTCGCGGGGGTATACGAGCAGTACTTC. Its translation is CASSVAGVYEQYF.

This chain uses TRBV5-1 with TRBJ2-3, with D perhaps matching TRBD2 (5 bases). This CDR3 region has 15 residues. Germline V gives CDR1 SGHRS, CDR2 YFSETQ. V lost 6 bases and J lost 3, with 17 bases in between. In DNA, the CDR3 is TGCGCCAGCAAAGAGGGTAGCGTGATGACAGATACGCAGTATTTT. The encoded protein is CASKEGSVMTDTQYF.

The gene calls are TRBV6-5 and TRBJ2-2; D gene unclear. Germline CDR1 is MNHEY and CDR2 is SVGAGI. CDR3 length: 11 residues. Trimming cost V 2 bases and J 7 bases, with 2 bases left between them. This CDR3 is CASSYHGELFF. CDR3 sequence (DNA): TGTGCCAGCAGTTACCACGGGGAGCTGTTTTTT.